The rows below give T cell receptor beta chains drawn from one sample of a study of cytomegalovirus exposure and HLA in healthy donors. Repertoires were generated with immunoSEQ multiplex PCR, while TCRdb's copy carries only in-frame clones and drops some. Among about 120,000 clones listed, approximately 78% were seen once. Sequences were obtained from PBMCs. These TCRs come from a woman in her thirties in good health and CMV-seropositive. CDR3s include the opening cysteine and the closing phenylalanine or tryptophan. The D gene is left open where the match is weak. Size values are once, few and many counts, or a class for expanded clones, and some rows have none.

v_call: TRBV9
j_call: TRBJ1-3
d_call: NA
clone_size: NA
cdr3_aa: CASSVAPPGPGNTIYF

v_call: TRBV18
j_call: TRBJ1-3
d_call: NA
clone_size: NA
cdr3_aa: CASSPGISGNTIYF

v_call: TRBV4-2
j_call: TRBJ2-2
d_call: TRBD1
clone_size: NA
cdr3_aa: CASSQDRQGWGAGELFF

v_call: TRBV19
j_call: TRBJ1-5
d_call: NA
clone_size: few
cdr3_aa: CASSRGTTEPQHF

v_call: TRBV9
j_call: TRBJ1-1
d_call: NA
clone_size: NA
cdr3_aa: CASSVGAGERTEAFF

v_call: TRBV30
j_call: NA
d_call: TRBD1
clone_size: once
cdr3_aa: CAWSVYRGLVYEQYF

v_call: TRBV5-4
j_call: TRBJ2-3
d_call: NA
clone_size: NA
cdr3_aa: CASSTVGGRDTQYF

v_call: TRBV28
j_call: TRBJ1-1
d_call: NA
clone_size: NA
cdr3_aa: CASSFSNSRAFF

v_call: TRBV25-1
j_call: TRBJ2-3
d_call: TRBD1
clone_size: NA
cdr3_aa: CASSGRGPSTDTQYF

v_call: TRBV28
j_call: TRBJ1-1
d_call: NA
clone_size: NA
cdr3_aa: CASKGLATEAFF

v_call: TRBV2
j_call: TRBJ1-2
d_call: TRBD1
clone_size: NA
cdr3_aa: CASSGDRDNYGYTF

v_call: TRBV29-1
j_call: TRBJ2-2
d_call: NA
clone_size: NA
cdr3_aa: CSVGRFQGSTGELFF

v_call: TRBV9
j_call: TRBJ1-5
d_call: NA
clone_size: NA
cdr3_aa: CASSVLADQPQHF

v_call: TRBV28
j_call: TRBJ1-2
d_call: TRBD1
clone_size: NA
cdr3_aa: CASDDSGTGLFGGYTF

v_call: TRBV5-1
j_call: TRBJ2-5
d_call: NA
clone_size: NA
cdr3_aa: CASSFGPAGQETQYF

v_call: TRBV14
j_call: TRBJ2-7
d_call: NA
clone_size: NA
cdr3_aa: CASSHYTYEQYF

v_call: TRBV28
j_call: TRBJ1-6
d_call: TRBD1
clone_size: NA
cdr3_aa: CASRSLVTQGQLNSPLHF

v_call: TRBV2
j_call: TRBJ2-3
d_call: TRBD2
clone_size: once
cdr3_aa: CASRRRDYPTDTQYF

v_call: TRBV27
j_call: TRBJ1-1
d_call: NA
clone_size: NA
cdr3_aa: CASSLDRRNTEAFF

v_call: TRBV11-2
j_call: TRBJ2-7
d_call: TRBD2
clone_size: NA
cdr3_aa: CASSRREGGSYEQYF

v_call: TRBV2
j_call: TRBJ1-6
d_call: NA
clone_size: NA
cdr3_aa: CARQGPNNSPLHF

v_call: TRBV6-5
j_call: TRBJ1-2
d_call: NA
clone_size: NA
cdr3_aa: CASSADSGRGYTF

v_call: TRBV6-6
j_call: TRBJ1-6
d_call: NA
clone_size: once
cdr3_aa: CASGAGGLRPLHF

v_call: TRBV7-2
j_call: TRBJ2-1
d_call: TRBD2
clone_size: many
cdr3_aa: CASSPVAGNYNEQFF

v_call: TRBV6-1
j_call: TRBJ2-7
d_call: NA
clone_size: NA
cdr3_aa: CASSGFLGQTSSYEQYF

v_call: TRBV19
j_call: TRBJ1-1
d_call: NA
clone_size: NA
cdr3_aa: CASTRGPGSIEAFF

v_call: TRBV28
j_call: TRBJ2-3
d_call: NA
clone_size: NA
cdr3_aa: CASSDGTTGKDTQYF

v_call: TRBV6-1
j_call: TRBJ1-6
d_call: NA
clone_size: few
cdr3_aa: CASSPRARGSPLHF

v_call: TRBV19
j_call: TRBJ2-1
d_call: NA
clone_size: NA
cdr3_aa: CASSIYAGTSYNEQFF

v_call: TRBV30
j_call: TRBJ2-3
d_call: TRBD1
clone_size: NA
cdr3_aa: CAWSWDRYADTQYF

v_call: TRBV2
j_call: TRBJ2-1
d_call: NA
clone_size: NA
cdr3_aa: CASSVNNEQFF

v_call: TRBV4-1
j_call: TRBJ1-2
d_call: NA
clone_size: NA
cdr3_aa: CASSPGSSNNYGYTF